This TCR beta chain was captured in a study of sequential checkpoint blockade in melanoma. The wider study: Randomization was 1:1 between first-line nivolumab→ipilimumab and ipilimumab→nivolumab.

TCRdb keeps only in-frame clones here, not all; method: immunoSEQ multiplex PCR. The table includes 30,000 to 35,000 clones, 82% detected once. The V gene's germline CDR1 is MNHEY and CDR2 SMNVEV (reference sequence). The CDR3 runs 15 residues. V lost 5 bases, J lost 0 bases, and 5 bases stayed unmatched. Treatment indicated: randomized to nivolumab then ipilimumab (arm A) or the reverse (arm B). The TCR was taken from a human donor with melanoma. Sequenced here: CD8+ T cells sorted from blood (inferred from file names), sampled from a patient given nivolumab and ipilimumab in sequence. The rearrangement links TRBV27 to TRBJ2-7; 9 bases are a match to TRBD2. The DNA for the CDR3 is TGTGCCAGCAGTCAGCTAGCGGGGCCCTCCTACGAGCAGTACTTC. It yields the protein CASSQLAGPSYEQYF.